The 7 T cell receptor beta chains given below trace back to one sample, sequenced in a study of CD8+ T cells in alopecia areata. The authors extracted RNA and reverse transcribed it into cDNA as the sequencing template. The table came from immunoSEQ multiplex PCR; TCRdb's copy has only in-frame clones and leaves some out. The sample was found to contain about 110,000 clones, and every one recurs. The sequencing input was lesional skin. These receptors all come from a C3H/HeJ mouse with alopecia areata. For this strain, the MHC haplotype corresponds to H2-k.

This clone was counted only a few times. Genes and germline come from the mouse. Read sequence stops 4 residues before the CDR3 end, and the germline J gene provides the missing end. This chain uses TRBV13-1 with TRBJ2-5; 11 nucleotides agree with TRBD2. CDR1 and CDR2 from the germline V gene are NSHNY and SYGAGN. This CDR3 is built from 16 residues. CDR3 DNA, as far as it was read: TGTGCCAGCAGTGATGACTGGGGGGGCGATGGGGAC. It specifies CASSDDWGGDGD. The complete CDR3 sequence is CASSDDWGGDGDTQYF.

In the case of this clone: Genes and germline come from the mouse. The read halts 4 residues ahead of the CDR3 end, with the missing end drawn from the germline J gene. This chain uses TRBV16 with TRBJ2-7; a possible D gene is TRBD1 (5 bases). CDR3 length: 15 amino acids. V lost 1 base and J lost 0, with 10 bases in between. Germline CDR1 is SGHSA and CDR2 is FRNQAP. The CDR3 bases that were read are TGTGCAAGCAGCTTAGCCGACAGAAGCTCCTAT. Its translation is CASSLADRSSY. The whole CDR3 sequence reads CASSLADRSSYEQYF. Variable domain in full (rest from reference TRBV16 and TRBJ2-7): NAGVIQTPRHKVTGKGQEATLWCEPISGHSAVFWYRQTIVQGLEFLTYFRNQAPIDDSGMPKERFSAQMPNQSHSTLKIQSTQPQDSAVYLCASSLADRSSYEQYFGPGTRLTVL.

Concerning this clone: Gene names refer to mouse genes. Read coverage stops 4 residues before the CDR3 terminus; the germline J gene supplies the remainder. The V gene is TRBV13-3, the J gene TRBJ2-3; 10 bases agree with TRBD2. J was trimmed by 0 bases and V by 5 bases; bases with no gene match: 6. Germline loops: CDR1 NNHDY, CDR2 SYVADS. The CDR3 runs 16 residues. The CDR3 DNA, read in part, is TGTGCCAGCAGCCTCCGACTGGGGGGTAGTGCAGAA. This encodes CASSLRLGGSAE. From start to end, the CDR3 is CASSLRLGGSAETLYF.

This clone was counted only a few times. Gene names denote mouse genes. The read finishes 4 residues shy of the CDR3 end, and the germline J gene is used to complete it. The rearrangement uses TRBV1 and TRBJ2-2, with TRBD1 as a possible D gene (5 bases). Trimming removed 2 bases from V and 4 bases from J, with 11 bases in between. The germline V gene encodes CDR1 NSQYPW and CDR2 LRSPGD (reference sequence). This CDR3 contains 15 residues. This CDR3 is CTCSAPGLGTGQLYF. The covered CDR3 bases are TGCACCTGCAGTGCACCAGGGTTGGGCACCGGG.

As concerns this clone: TCRdb lists a protein that is different at residue 11 from the translated DNA; the protein given here uses the DNA translation. Gene names follow the mouse nomenclature. The missing CDR3 end, 3 residues past where the read stops, is filled in from the germline J gene. The chain is built from TRBV19 and TRBJ1-6; 9 bases line up with TRBD1. TRBJ1-6 is an ORF, with its function uncertain. CDR3 size: 14 residues. Germline lookup yields CDR1 FNHDT and CDR2 SITEND (reference sequence). V dropped 10 bases and J dropped 0; count of bases not matched to a gene: 2. The CDR3 sequence is CASGQGSYNSPLYF. The DNA read from the CDR3 is TGTGCCTCGGGACAGGGTTCCTATAATTCGCCC.

This clone was counted between two and nine times. Genes and germline are mouse. The sequenced fragment ends 4 residues before the CDR3 boundary, so the rest is inferred from the germline J gene. The rearrangement joins TRBV14 to TRBJ2-1, with 7 positions matching TRBD1. V shed 5 bases, J shed 4 bases, and the junction held 6 bases outside the gene matches. The germline CDR1 and CDR2 sequences are SGHDT and FRDEAV. The CDR3 has 14 residues. The CDR3 here is CASSPGQTYAEQFF. The sequenced CDR3 bases are TGTGCCAGCAGCCCGGGACAGACTTATGCT.

As concerns this clone: Germline and genes here are mouse. From the germline J gene comes the end of the CDR3, since the read stops 4 residues before it. The V and J genes are TRBV19 and TRBJ1-2; possible D gene TRBD1, 5 bases. V was cut by 2 bases and J by 4 bases, with 12 bases left in between. The CDR3 length is 14 residues. CDR1 and CDR2 (germline): FNHDT, SITEND (reference sequence). The CDR3 reads CASSIGGFGSDYTF. The CDR3 DNA, read in part, is TGTGCCAGCAGTATTGGGGGATTCGGCTCC. The full variable domain, completed using reference TRBV19 and TRBJ1-2, is GGIITQTPKFLIGQEGQKLTLKCQQNFNHDTMYWYRQDSGKGLRLIYYSITENDLQKGDLSEGYDASREKKSSFSLTVTSAQKNEMAVFLCASSIGGFGSDYTFGSGTRLLVI.